This TCR beta chain was documented in a study of a mutant IDH1 vaccine in newly diagnosed glioma. Study-level background: Treated individuals were about 62% male and about 40% female, averaging roughly 44 years of age. Earlier treatment was radiotherapy, temozolomide, or both, with most getting both. Study results and caveats: Variations in leading peripheral T cell clonotypes appeared to have no connection with pseudoprogression.

Trimming removed 5 bases from V and 6 bases from J, with 14 bases in between. From germline, CDR1 is SGHTA and CDR2 FQGNSA. CDR3 length: 14 residues. Assay used: immunoSEQ multiplex PCR; TCRdb lists only in-frame clones, some missing. The data hold about 68,000 clones, with approximately 85% observed a single time. Note on this clone: Its antigen is as yet unknown.

Time point described: baseline, week 1 (first vaccination visit). Treatment here: pre-vaccination baseline after standard-of-care therapy. The receptor was derived from a man aged 45-65 years with glioma. The V and J genes are TRBV7-2 and TRBJ2-1; unclear D gene. Material: PBMCs, obtained from a glioma patient treated with radiotherapy, temozolomide or both. CDR3 protein: CASSPERVRNEQFF. The CDR3 DNA reads as TGTGCCAGCAGCCCCGAAAGAGTTCGCAATGAGCAGTTCTTC.